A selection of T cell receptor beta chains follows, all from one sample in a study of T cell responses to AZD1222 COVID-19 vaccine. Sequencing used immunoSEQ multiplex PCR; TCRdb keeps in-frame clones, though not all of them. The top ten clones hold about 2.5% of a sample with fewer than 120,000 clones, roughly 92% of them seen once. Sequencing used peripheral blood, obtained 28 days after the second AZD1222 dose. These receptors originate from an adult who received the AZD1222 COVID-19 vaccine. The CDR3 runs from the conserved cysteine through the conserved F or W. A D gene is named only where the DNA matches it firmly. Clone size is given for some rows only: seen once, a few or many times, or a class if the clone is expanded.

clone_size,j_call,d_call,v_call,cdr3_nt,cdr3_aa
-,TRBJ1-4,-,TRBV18,TGTGCCAGCTCACCTCCGGACACCCTTAATGAAAAACTGTTTTTT,CASSPPDTLNEKLFF
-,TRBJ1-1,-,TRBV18,TGTGCCAGCTCACGGGATCAATCCACTGAAGCTTTCTTT,CASSRDQSTEAFF
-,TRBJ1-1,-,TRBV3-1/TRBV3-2,TGTGCCAGCAGTCTCTGGGGAATTTACACTGAAGCTTTCTTT,CASSLWGIYTEAFF
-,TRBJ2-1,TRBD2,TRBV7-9,TGTGCCAGCAGCCATCCTAGGGGTAGCGGGGGGGTGAATGAGCAGTTCTTC,CASSHPRGSGGVNEQFF
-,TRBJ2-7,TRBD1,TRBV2,TGTGCCAGCAGGGGAGGGACAGGGACCTACGAGCAGTACTTC,CASRGGTGTYEQYF
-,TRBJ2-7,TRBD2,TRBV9,TGTGCCAGCAGCGTCCTCGGGGGGTTTGGTGAGCAGTACTTC,CASSVLGGFGEQYF
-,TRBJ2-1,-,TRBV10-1,TGCGCCAGCAGTGAGTCGGGTAGGGCCCACTACAATGAGCAGTTCTTC,CASSESGRAHYNEQFF
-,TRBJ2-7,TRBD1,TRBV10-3,TGTGCCATCAGTGACCGGACAGGGCAGACCTACGAGCAGTACTTC,CAISDRTGQTYEQYF
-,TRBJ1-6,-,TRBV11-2,TGTGCCAGCAGCTTAGAACAAAGCTCCTATAATTCACCCCTCCACTTT,CASSLEQSSYNSPLHF
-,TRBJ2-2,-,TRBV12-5,TGTGCTAGTGGTTTGGAAACAGTGAACACCGGGGAGCTGTTTTTT,CASGLETVNTGELFF
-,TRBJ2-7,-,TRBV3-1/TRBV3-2,TGTGCCAGCAGCCTCAAGAGGGGCGGGTACGAGCAGTACTTC,CASSLKRGGYEQYF
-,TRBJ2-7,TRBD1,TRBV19,TGTGCCAGTAGTCGGGACAGGGGCTACGAGCAGTACTTC,CASSRDRGYEQYF
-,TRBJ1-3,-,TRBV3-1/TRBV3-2,TGTGCCAGCAGCCAAGATACTCTGGGAGCTGGAAACACCATATATTTT,CASSQDTLGAGNTIYF
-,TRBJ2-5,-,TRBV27,TGTGCCAGCAGTTTCTCTAGCCAAGAGACCCAGTACTTC,CASSFSSQETQYF
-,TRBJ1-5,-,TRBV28,TGTGCCAGCAGGAGGGTCCGGGACGGTGGACTCAATCAGCCCCAGCATTTT,CASRRVRDGGLNQPQHF
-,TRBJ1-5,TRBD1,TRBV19,TGTGCCAGTAGTATCGACAGGGGGACATGGAGCAATCAGCCCCAGCATTTT,CASSIDRGTWSNQPQHF
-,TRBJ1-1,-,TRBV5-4,TGTGCCAGCAGCCGTCCCGGGACGGTGAACACTGAAGCTTTCTTT,CASSRPGTVNTEAFF
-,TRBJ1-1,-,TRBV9,TGTGCCAGCAGCGTAGAAGTGAACACTGAAGCTTTCTTT,CASSVEVNTEAFF
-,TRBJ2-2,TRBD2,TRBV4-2,TGTGCCAGCAGCCAGAAGAGCGGGGGAAGGACCGGGGAGCTGTTTTTT,CASSQKSGGRTGELFF
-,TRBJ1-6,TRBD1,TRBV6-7,TGTGCCCCCCAACCGGGACAGCATAATTCACCCCTCCACTTT,CAPQPGQHNSPLHF
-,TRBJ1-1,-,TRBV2,TGTGCCAGCAATCCAGCCATGAACACTGAAGCTTTCTTT,CASNPAMNTEAFF
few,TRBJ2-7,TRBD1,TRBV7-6,TGTGCCAGCAGCTTATTTCCGGGACAGAACACCTACGAGCAGTACTTC,CASSLFPGQNTYEQYF
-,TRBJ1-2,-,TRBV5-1,TGCGCCAGCAGCTTAGATCCGGGGAACTATGGCTACACCTTC,CASSLDPGNYGYTF
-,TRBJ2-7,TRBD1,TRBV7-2,TGTGCCAGCAGCTCTGGACAGGGGCCTTACTACGAGCAGTACTTC,CASSSGQGPYYEQYF
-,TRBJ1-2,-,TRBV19,TGTGCCAGTAGTGGAGGGTATGGCTACACCTTC,CASSGGYGYTF
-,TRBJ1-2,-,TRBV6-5,TGTGCCAGCAGTTTCCGCAGGGGTACGGGTGGCTACACCTTC,CASSFRRGTGGYTF
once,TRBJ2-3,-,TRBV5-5,TGTGCCAGCAGCTTGGCCAGGGACACAGATACGCAGTATTTT,CASSLARDTDTQYF
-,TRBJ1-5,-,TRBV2,TGTGCCAGCAACAGGGTTGGCCAGCCCCAGCATTTT,CASNRVGQPQHF
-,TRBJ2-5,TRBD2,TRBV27,TGTGCCAGCAGTCTTGATCGAGCGGGGGTGGGAGAGACCCAGTACTTC,CASSLDRAGVGETQYF
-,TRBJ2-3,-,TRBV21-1,TGTGCCAGCAGCCTATCTTTGGTGACTCCAACAGATACGCAGTATTTT,CASSLSLVTPTDTQYF
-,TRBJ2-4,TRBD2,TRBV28,TGTGCCAGCAGTCAGGGACTAGCGGGGATAAAAAACATTCAGTACTTC,CASSQGLAGIKNIQYF
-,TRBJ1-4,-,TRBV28,TGTGCCAGCATGGGTCTCGAGGGGCTAGAAGTACTTAATGAAAAACTGTTTTTT,CASMGLEGLEVLNEKLFF
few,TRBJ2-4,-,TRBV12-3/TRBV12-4,TGTGCCAGCAGGACCTCCTGGTCGGGCATTCAGTACTTC,CASRTSWSGIQYF
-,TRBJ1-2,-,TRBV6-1,TGTGCCAGCAGTGAACTTGCGGGGTCGGGCTATGGCTACACCTTC,CASSELAGSGYGYTF
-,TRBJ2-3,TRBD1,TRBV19,TGTGCCAGTAGTACGACAGGGGTCTCCCCCACAGATACGCAGTATTTT,CASSTTGVSPTDTQYF
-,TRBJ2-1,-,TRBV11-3,TGTGCCAGCAGCCCCGGCGCCTACAATGAGCAGTTCTTC,CASSPGAYNEQFF
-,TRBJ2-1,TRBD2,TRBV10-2,TGCGCCAGCAGTGGAGGAGTACTAGCGGGGCGAAGGAATGAGCAGTTCTTC,CASSGGVLAGRRNEQFF
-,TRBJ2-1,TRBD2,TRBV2,TGTGCCAGGAAAGGCGGGGGACGCCTCAATGAGCAGTTCTTC,CARKGGGRLNEQFF
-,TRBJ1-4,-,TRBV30,TGTGCCTGGAGTGCCCCCCTGGGACCTAATGAAAAACTGTTTTTT,CAWSAPLGPNEKLFF
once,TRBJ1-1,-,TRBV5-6,TGTGCCAGCAGCTTCCCTTTCGGGGGTGGCACTGAAGCTTTCTTT,CASSFPFGGGTEAFF
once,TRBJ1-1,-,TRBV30,TGTGCCTGGAGTCAGGGTCCTGCGGCTGAAGCTTTCTTT,CAWSQGPAAEAFF
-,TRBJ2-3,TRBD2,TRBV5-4,TGTGCCAGCAGCCCCGTAGCGGGGGGTCTCACAGATACGCAGTATTTT,CASSPVAGGLTDTQYF
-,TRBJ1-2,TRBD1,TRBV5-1,TGCGCCAGCAGCTTGGACAGGGGGCGTCTCTATGGCTACACCTTC,CASSLDRGRLYGYTF
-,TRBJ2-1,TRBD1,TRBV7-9,TGTGCCAGCAGCTTAGGTGACAGGGCTAATGAGCAGTTCTTC,CASSLGDRANEQFF